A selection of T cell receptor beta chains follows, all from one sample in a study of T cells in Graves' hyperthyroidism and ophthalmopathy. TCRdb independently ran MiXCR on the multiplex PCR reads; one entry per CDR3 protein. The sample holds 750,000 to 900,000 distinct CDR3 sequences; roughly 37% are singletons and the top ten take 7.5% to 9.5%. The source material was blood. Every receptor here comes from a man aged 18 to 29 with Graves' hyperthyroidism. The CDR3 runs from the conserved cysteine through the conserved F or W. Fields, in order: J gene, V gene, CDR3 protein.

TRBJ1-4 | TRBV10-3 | CASSKTGGANEKLFF
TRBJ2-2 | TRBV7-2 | CASSLGVRRDTNTGELFF
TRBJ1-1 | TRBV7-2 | CASSSYTGTGSASF
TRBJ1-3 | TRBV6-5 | CASSSVSLVGGNTIYF
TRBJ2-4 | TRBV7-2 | CASSLSSSKNIQYF
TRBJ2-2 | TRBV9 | CASRSNVGPWGTGELFF
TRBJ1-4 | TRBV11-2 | CASSFSIWQSRTNEKLFF
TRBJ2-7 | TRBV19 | CASSPARLANEQYF
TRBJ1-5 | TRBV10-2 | CASSESGGTQPQHF
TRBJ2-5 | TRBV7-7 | CASSSLSQETQYF
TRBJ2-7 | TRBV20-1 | CSARGDGSSYEQYF
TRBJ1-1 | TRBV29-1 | CSATRGGADTEAFF
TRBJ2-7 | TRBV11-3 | CASSSGTSAYEQYF
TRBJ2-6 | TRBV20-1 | CSASGLFAGANVLTF
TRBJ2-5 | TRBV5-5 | CASSQRSGQETQYF
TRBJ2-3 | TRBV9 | CASSVEVFSDTQYF
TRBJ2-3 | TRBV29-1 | CSVDGTGGGDTQYF